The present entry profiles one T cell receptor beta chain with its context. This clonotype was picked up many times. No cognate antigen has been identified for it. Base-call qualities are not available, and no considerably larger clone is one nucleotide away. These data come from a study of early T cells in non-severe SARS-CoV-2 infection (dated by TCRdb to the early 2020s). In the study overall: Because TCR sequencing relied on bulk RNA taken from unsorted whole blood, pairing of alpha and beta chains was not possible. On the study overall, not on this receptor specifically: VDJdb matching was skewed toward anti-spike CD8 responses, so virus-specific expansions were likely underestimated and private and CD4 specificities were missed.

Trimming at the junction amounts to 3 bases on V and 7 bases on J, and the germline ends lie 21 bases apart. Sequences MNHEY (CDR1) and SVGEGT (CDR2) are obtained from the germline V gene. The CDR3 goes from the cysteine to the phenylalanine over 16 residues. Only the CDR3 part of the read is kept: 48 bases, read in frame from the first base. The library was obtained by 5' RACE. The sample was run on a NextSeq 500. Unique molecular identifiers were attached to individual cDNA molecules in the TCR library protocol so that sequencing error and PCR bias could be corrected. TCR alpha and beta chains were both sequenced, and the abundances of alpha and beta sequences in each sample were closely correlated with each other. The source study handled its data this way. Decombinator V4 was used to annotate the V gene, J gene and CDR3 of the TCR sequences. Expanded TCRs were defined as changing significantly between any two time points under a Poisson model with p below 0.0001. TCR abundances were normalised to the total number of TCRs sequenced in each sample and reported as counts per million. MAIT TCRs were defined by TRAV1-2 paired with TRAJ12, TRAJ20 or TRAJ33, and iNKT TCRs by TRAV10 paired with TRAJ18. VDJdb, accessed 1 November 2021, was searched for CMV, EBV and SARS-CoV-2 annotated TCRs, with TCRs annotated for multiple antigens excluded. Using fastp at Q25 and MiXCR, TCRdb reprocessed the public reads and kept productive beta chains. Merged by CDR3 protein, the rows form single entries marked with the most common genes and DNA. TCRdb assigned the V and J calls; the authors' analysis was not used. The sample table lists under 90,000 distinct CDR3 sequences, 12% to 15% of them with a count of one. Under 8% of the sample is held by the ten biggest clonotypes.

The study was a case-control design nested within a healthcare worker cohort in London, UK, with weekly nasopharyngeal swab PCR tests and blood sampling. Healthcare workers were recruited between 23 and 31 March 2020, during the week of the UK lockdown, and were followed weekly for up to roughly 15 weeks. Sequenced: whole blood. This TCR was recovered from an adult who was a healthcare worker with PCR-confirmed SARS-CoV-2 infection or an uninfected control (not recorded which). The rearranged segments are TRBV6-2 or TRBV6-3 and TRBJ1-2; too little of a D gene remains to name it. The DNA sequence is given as TGTGCCAGCAGTTATATTTCCACTACCCGGGAACGTGGCTACACCTTC. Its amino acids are CASSYISTTRERGYTF.